The 26 T cell receptor beta chains given below trace back to one sample, sequenced in a study of T-cell reconstitution after alpha-beta-depleted transplantation in children. Molecular barcoding with unique molecular identifiers was used for the TCRbeta library. TCRdb re-analysed the PCR reads in MiXCR, keeping a single row per CDR3 protein. The table records around 490,000 distinct CDR3 sequences, around 10% of them present only once. The material sequenced was PBMCs, mostly from graft donor cells, taken 180 days after TCRalphabeta/CD19-depleted stem cell transplant. The receptors were gathered from a female patient between 2 and 15 years old who had a stem cell transplant for aplastic anemia, so the T cells may come from the graft donor.

The chain recombines TRBV7-6 with TRBJ2-5, with TRBD2 matching over 12 bases. CDR1 is SGHVS and CDR2 is FNYEAQ in the germline V gene. This CDR3 has 15 amino acids. V was pared by 4 bases and J by 0 bases, with 0 bases of the junction left unmatched. The CDR3 loop is CASSWTSGDQETQYF. Written as DNA, the CDR3 is TGTGCCAGCAGCTGGACTAGCGGGGACCAAGAGACCCAGTACTTC. Full variable domain (rest looked up from reference TRBV7-6 and TRBJ2-5): GAGVSQSPRYKVTKRGQDVALRCDPISGHVSLYWYRQALGQGPEFLTYFNYEAQQDKSGLPNDRFSAERPEGSISTLTIQRTEQRDSAMYRCASSWTSGDQETQYFGPGTRLLVL.

This clonotype was picked up a small number of times. This sequence joins TRBV28 and TRBJ2-1; 15 positions match TRBD2. Per germline, CDR1 MDHEN and CDR2 SYDVKM. The length of the CDR3 is 17 residues. Trimming took 2 bases from V and 9 from J; bases not matched to a gene: 8. CDR3 amino acids: CASSLNPGLAGGREQFF. The CDR3 region has the DNA TGTGCCAGCAGTTTAAACCCGGGACTAGCGGGAGGACGTGAGCAGTTCTTC.

The chain recombines TRBV7-2 with TRBJ1-1, with D perhaps matching TRBD1 (6 bases). CDR3 length: 13 amino acids. V lost 2 bases and J 4 bases, leaving 8 bases between the germline ends. Germline V CDR1 and CDR2: SGHTA, FQGNSA. The CDR3 coding sequence is TGTGCCAGCAGCTTATCAGGGGCCACTGAAGCTTTCTTT. Residues: CASSLSGATEAFF.

CDR3 loop: CSARAGGGYNEQFF. CDR3 coding DNA: TGCAGTGCTAGAGCGGGAGGAGGCTACAATGAGCAGTTCTTC. This chain links TRBV20-1 with TRBJ2-1; TRBD2 agrees at 7 bases. The CDR3 runs to 14 residues. Trimming took 1 base from V and 3 from J; bases not matched to a gene: 3. Germline assignment: CDR1 DFQATT and CDR2 SNEGSKA (reference sequence).

Many counts were recorded for this clonotype. The chain links TRBV29-1 to TRBJ2-1; D may match TRBD1 or TRBD2 (5 bases each). V was shortened by 1 base and J by 1 base, with 5 bases between the two germline ends. CDR3 length: 13 residues. Per germline, CDR1 SQVTM and CDR2 ANQGSEA. The chain's CDR3 is CSVEGGSYNEQFF. DNA of the CDR3: TGCAGCGTTGAAGGGGGGTCCTACAATGAGCAGTTCTTC.

V usage is TRBV9 and J usage is TRBJ2-4; D is perhaps TRBD2 (6 bases). The CDR3 has 14 amino acids. V lost 0 bases, J lost 6 bases, and 10 bases lay in between. Germline CDR1 is SGDLS and CDR2 is YYNGEE. The CDR3 loop reads CASSVGGIGNIQYF. CDR3 sequence (DNA): TGTGCCAGCAGCGTAGGCGGGATAGGAAACATTCAGTACTTC.

This chain connects TRBV7-3 to TRBJ1-3; tentatively, D is TRBD1 (6 bases). V lost 1 base and J 4 bases, leaving 11 bases between the germline ends. The CDR3 consists of 15 residues. In germline, CDR1 is SGHTA, CDR2 FQGTGA. CDR3 nucleotides: TGTGCCAGCAGCTTAAAGGGGGGCTCAGGAAACACCATATATTTT. Its translation: CASSLKGGSGNTIYF. Supplemented by reference TRBV7-3 and TRBJ1-3, the full variable domain reads GAGVSQTPSNKVTEKGKYVELRCDPISGHTALYWYRQSLGQGPEFLIYFQGTGAADDSGLPNDRFFAVRPEGSVSTLKIQRTERGDSAVYLCASSLKGGSGNTIYFGEGSWLTVV.

In this sample, this clonotype turned up once. The chain is built from TRBV24-1 and TRBJ2-3; D is unclear. CDR3 length equals 13 residues. V lost 1 base and J lost 4, with 5 bases in between. Germline assignment: CDR1 KGHDR and CDR2 SFDVKD. The CDR3 here is CATSDLRPDTQYF. CDR3 nucleotides: TGTGCCACCAGTGATTTACGGCCAGATACGCAGTATTTT.

This clonotype was counted only a few times. The chain has TRBV4-3 and TRBJ2-3; 10 nucleotides align to TRBD2. The trim removed 4 bases at V and 4 bases at J, leaving 11 bases unmatched. This CDR3 is built from 17 residues. Germline V lookup: CDR1 LGHNA, CDR2 YSLEER. CDR3 loop: CASSLWGLAGDADTQYF. CDR3 nucleotide sequence: TGCGCCAGCAGCCTCTGGGGGCTAGCGGGAGATGCAGATACGCAGTATTTT.

The rearrangement joins TRBV5-1 to TRBJ2-1, with 8 nucleotides matching TRBD2. This CDR3 spans 17 amino acids. Trimming took 0 bases from V and 1 from J; bases not matched to a gene: 6. Germline V gene data show CDR1 as SGHRS and CDR2 as YFSETQ. As DNA, the CDR3 is TGCGCCAGCAGCTTGGAGGGTAGCGGGATTTCCTACAATGAGCAGTTCTTC. Translation gives CASSLEGSGISYNEQFF.

The gene calls are TRBV14 and TRBJ2-3; 7 bases are shared with TRBD1. This CDR3 region has 16 residues. Germline assignment: CDR1 SGHDN and CDR2 FVKESK. V dropped 0 bases and J dropped 1; count of bases not matched to a gene: 4. In DNA form, the CDR3 reads TGTGCCAGCAGCCAAGATCCGGGACAGCGCACAGATACGCAGTATTTT. It translates to CASSQDPGQRTDTQYF.

This clonotype appeared a few times. The chain carries TRBV20-1 and TRBJ1-1, with no clear D. The V gene lost 3 bases and the J gene lost 7 bases, with 21 bases spanning the gap. The germline gives CDR1 DFQATT, CDR2 SNEGSKA (reference sequence). The CDR3 length is 15 residues. CDR3 coding DNA: TGCAGTGCTAGTTCTGCCACGGGCAGGTTTGGTGAAGCTTTCTTT. It encodes CSASSATGRFGEAFF.

This clonotype was counted only a few times. V gene TRBV28 combines with J gene TRBJ1-2, with no clear D. The germline V and J ends were trimmed by 5 bases and 4 bases, with 17 bases remaining between them. CDR3 length: 15 residues. Germline loops: CDR1 MDHEN, CDR2 SYDVKM. CDR3 protein: CASSQLRTDSYGYTF. The DNA for the CDR3 is TGTGCCAGCAGTCAACTTAGGACGGACTCCTATGGCTACACCTTC.

This clonotype was counted only a few times. The V call is TRBV7-2, the J call TRBJ2-1; 7 nucleotides match TRBD2. From germline, CDR1 is SGHTA and CDR2 FQGNSA. Trimming removed 5 bases from V and 1 base from J; junction bases left unmatched: 8. This CDR3 spans 16 amino acids. This chain's CDR3 is CASSPRAGTSYNEQFF. DNA for the CDR3: TGTGCCAGCAGCCCGAGAGCGGGAACGTCCTACAATGAGCAGTTCTTC.

This clonotype was detected only a few times. The rearrangement links TRBV20-1 to TRBJ2-5; D may be TRBD1 (5 bases). V gave up 5 bases and J gave up 1 base, with 17 bases separating them. There are 15 residues in the CDR3. CDR1 is DFQATT, CDR2 SNEGSKA, per germline (reference sequence). The CDR3 loop reads CSAPVSGQGQETQYF. In DNA form, the CDR3 reads TGCAGTGCTCCCGTCTCTGGCCAGGGCCAAGAGACCCAGTACTTC.

This clonotype appeared a few times. The gene calls are TRBV5-1 and TRBJ2-5, with D perhaps matching TRBD2 (5 bases). The V and J ends lost 4 bases and 1 base respectively, with 17 bases between them. Germline V gene data show CDR1 as SGHRS and CDR2 as YFSETQ. The CDR3 covers 16 residues. CDR3 sequence: CASSARHLGGQETQYF. CDR3 in DNA: TGCGCCAGCAGCGCCCGTCACTTAGGAGGCCAAGAGACCCAGTACTTC.

This chain links TRBV18 with TRBJ1-1; a weak D match, TRBD1 (6 bases). This CDR3 is 18 amino acids long. V dropped 3 bases and J dropped 0 bases, with 20 bases sitting between them. Germline lookup yields CDR1 KGHSH and CDR2 LQKENI. CDR3 in DNA: TGTGCCAGCTCACCTTTATTAGGACAGCCCTCGATGAACACTGAAGCTTTCTTT. Translated: CASSPLLGQPSMNTEAFF. The variable domain in full, completed from reference TRBV18 and TRBJ1-1, reads NAGVMQNPRHLVRRRGQEARLRCSPMKGHSHVYWYRQLPEEGLKFMVYLQKENIIDESGMPKERFSAEFPKEGPSILRIQQVVRGDSAAYFCASSPLLGQPSMNTEAFFGQGTRLTVV.

This clonotype was detected only a few times. The chain joins TRBV28 to TRBJ2-7; possible D gene TRBD2, 6 bases. The germline CDR1 and CDR2 sequences are MDHEN and SYDVKM. CDR3 size: 15 residues. The V end was cut by 6 bases, the J end by 5 bases, with 20 bases between. CDR3 residues: CASRTIPREWNEQYF. The CDR3 coding sequence is TGTGCCAGCAGGACCATACCGCGGGAATGGAACGAGCAGTACTTC. The full variable domain, in which reference TRBV28 and TRBJ2-7 provide the parts outside the CDR3, is DVKVTQSSRYLVKRTGEKVFLECVQDMDHENMFWYRQDPGLGLRLIYFSYDVKMKEKGDIPEGYSVSREKKERFSLILESASTNQTSMYLCASRTIPREWNEQYFGPGTRLTVT.

This clonotype occurred many times. The V gene is TRBV28, the J gene TRBJ2-1; 12 bases align to TRBD2. The CDR3 runs 15 residues. Germline CDR1 reads MDHEN; CDR2 reads SYDVKM. V lost 2 bases to trimming and J lost 8 bases; unmatched junction nucleotides: 4. CDR3 protein: CASSLGASGRDEQFF. The DNA of the CDR3 is TGTGCCAGCAGTTTAGGGGCTAGCGGGAGGGATGAGCAGTTCTTC.

V is TRBV28 and J is TRBJ2-1; 8 nucleotides agree with TRBD2. The junction had 15 bases not matched to a gene; V was cut back by 7 bases and J by 10 bases. The CDR3 contains 15 residues. Germline V gene lookup returns CDR1 MDHEN and CDR2 SYDVKM. The CDR3 is CASTLLSGTPGEQFF. The CDR3 DNA sequence: TGTGCCAGCACCCTACTTAGCGGGACGCCTGGAGAGCAGTTCTTC.

This clonotype has only a few counts. This rearrangement joins TRBV18 to TRBJ2-1, with 9 bases lining up with TRBD2. With V trimmed by 2 bases and J by 9 bases, 8 bases remained unmatched. CDR3 length equals 15 residues. The germline gives CDR1 KGHSH, CDR2 LQKENI. The CDR3 sequence: CASSPGSSGKGEQFF. CDR3 coding DNA: TGTGCCAGCTCACCAGGGTCTAGCGGGAAAGGTGAGCAGTTCTTC.

CDR3 coding DNA: TGTGCCAGCAGCGCAGACCCAAGGCCAGCGGGAGCCCACAATGAGCAGTTCTTC. Protein product: CASSADPRPAGAHNEQFF. V gene TRBV13 combines with J gene TRBJ2-1, with 8 bases aligning to TRBD2. The trim removed 5 bases at V and 5 bases at J, leaving 17 bases unmatched. Germline V gene sequence: CDR1 PRHDT, CDR2 FYEKMQ (reference sequence). The CDR3 runs to 18 residues.

The chain recombines TRBV15 with TRBJ2-7, with D possibly called TRBD1 or TRBD2 (6 bases each). The CDR3 loop spans 16 amino acids. CDR1 is LNHNV, CDR2 YYDKDF, per germline (reference sequence). V was trimmed by 1 base and J by 0 bases, leaving 13 bases between them. CDR3 DNA: TGTGCCACCAGCAGAGTCCCAGGGGACTCCTCCTACGAGCAGTACGTC. This sequence encodes CATSRVPGDSSYEQYV.

In its sample, this clonotype was seen many times. The rearrangement uses TRBV20-1 and TRBJ2-1; D unclear. The CDR3 contains 10 residues. With 6 bases removed from V and 6 bases from J, the gap between germline ends came to 6 bases. The germline gives CDR1 DFQATT, CDR2 SNEGSKA (reference sequence). CDR3 sequence (DNA): TGCAGTGCGAACAGCAATGAGCAGTTCTTC. This translates into CSANSNEQFF.

This clonotype was detected many times. V is TRBV5-1 and J is TRBJ1-3; no firm D call. V was clipped by 0 bases and J by 0 bases, with 7 bases between them. CDR1 SGHRS and CDR2 YFSETQ come from the germline V gene. The CDR3 runs 15 residues. The CDR3 sequence: CASSLGRTSGNTIYF. The CDR3 region has the DNA TGCGCCAGCAGCTTGGGACGGACCTCTGGAAACACCATATATTTT.

The J gene is TRBJ1-1, the V gene TRBV6-5; D gene ambiguous. V gave up 2 bases and J gave up 1 base, with 8 bases separating them. This CDR3 has 14 residues. CDR1 MNHEY and CDR2 SVGAGI come from the germline V gene. DNA of the CDR3: TGTGCCAGCAGTTACGGGCGGCGGAACACTGAAGCTTTCTTT. Translated: CASSYGRRNTEAFF.